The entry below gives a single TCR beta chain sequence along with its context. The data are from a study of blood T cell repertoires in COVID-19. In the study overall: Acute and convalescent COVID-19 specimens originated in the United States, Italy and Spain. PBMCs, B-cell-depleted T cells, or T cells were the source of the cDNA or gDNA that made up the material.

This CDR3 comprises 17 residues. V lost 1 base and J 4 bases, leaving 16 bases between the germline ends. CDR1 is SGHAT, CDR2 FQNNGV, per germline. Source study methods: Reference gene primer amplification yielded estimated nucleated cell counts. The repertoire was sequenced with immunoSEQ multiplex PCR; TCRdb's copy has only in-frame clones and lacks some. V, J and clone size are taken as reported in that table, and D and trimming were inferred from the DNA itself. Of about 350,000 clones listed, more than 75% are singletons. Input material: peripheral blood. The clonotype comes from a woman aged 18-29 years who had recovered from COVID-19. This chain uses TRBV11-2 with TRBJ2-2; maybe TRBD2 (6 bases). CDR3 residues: CASSLAVERAGTGELFF. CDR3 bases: TGTGCCAGCAGCTTAGCGGTAGAGCGGGCGGGCACCGGGGAGCTGTTTTTT.